The present TCR beta chain was sequenced within a study of tumor-infiltrating lymphocytes in primary liver carcinoma. As for the study in general: Ranging in age from 30 to 69 years, the patients were men and women. General study points: Pairs of tumor regions overlapped more than tumor-adjacent and tumor-blood pairs did.

Unsorted whole blood supplied the blood RNA, and germline DNA was isolated too. The CDR3 has 16 amino acids. Trimming removed 4 bases from V and 0 bases from J, with 14 bases in between. Germline V CDR1 and CDR2: SGHDT, YYEEEE. This clonotype was seen more than once but under ten times. Antigen unknown. The template, 450 to 650 ng total RNA, yielded TCR beta cDNA made with a constant-region primer. Libraries for TCR beta were built through three nested multiplex PCR rounds, which together made up a slightly modified ARM-PCR procedure. Forward primers for TRBV1-TRBV30 and a C-beta reverse primer served the first two PCR rounds, at about 10 cycles each. TCRdb processed the multiplex PCR reads anew with MiXCR; each CDR3 protein has one entry. Found here are 200,000 or so distinct CDR3 sequences, 65% of them singletons; the top ten hold approximately 6.5%.

The V and J genes are TRBV5-6 and TRBJ1-5; D may be TRBD1 (5 bases). Material for sequencing was peripheral blood. The source is a woman aged 60-70 years with primary liver carcinoma and hepatitis B virus infection. CDR3 coding DNA: TGTGCCAGCAGCACCACGGGGGGTTATAGCAATCAGCCCCAGCATTTT. Protein: CASSTTGGYSNQPQHF.